The next 27 T cell receptor beta chains were all read from a single sample in a study of a mutant IDH1 vaccine in newly diagnosed glioma. The time point here: week 11, during vaccination. Every vaccination contained 300 ug of the mutant IDH1 20-mer peptide and was paired with topical imiquimod. Assay: immunoSEQ multiplex PCR; the TCRdb copy retains only in-frame clones and omits some. The repertoire holds about 40,000 clones, with around 84% as singletons. These TCRs are of unknown antigen specificity. The input for sequencing was PBMCs, taken from a glioma patient whose treatment included an IDH1 peptide vaccine. These receptor sequences come from a man in his forties with glioma.

The genes are TRBV6-5 and TRBJ1-5, with a possible D match to TRBD1 (6 bases). Germline CDR1 and CDR2: MNHEY and SVGAGI. The CDR3 totals 14 residues. The V gene lost 5 bases and the J gene lost 7 bases, with 15 bases spanning the gap. In DNA form, the CDR3 reads TGTGCCAGCAGTCGAACAGGGTTAGGCCAGCCCCAGCATTTT. Encoded protein: CASSRTGLGQPQHF.

The J gene is TRBJ2-2, the V gene TRBV5-5, with D tentatively TRBD1 or TRBD2 (5 bases each). The CDR3 is 16 residues long. V was clipped by 0 bases and J by 1 base, with 10 bases between them. The germline V gene encodes CDR1 SGHKS and CDR2 YYEKEE (reference sequence). CDR3 sequence: CASSLVGELNTGELFF. CDR3 sequence (DNA): TGTGCCAGCAGCTTGGTGGGGGAGTTGAACACCGGGGAGCTGTTTTTT.

The V gene is TRBV7-8, the J gene TRBJ2-3, with a possible D match to TRBD2 (6 bases). Germline CDR1 SGHVS, CDR2 FQNEAQ. This CDR3 is 12 amino acids long. V shed 11 bases and J shed 5 bases, with 14 bases lying between them. The CDR3 sequence is CASGVGQDTQYF. DNA of the CDR3: TGTGCCTCGGGGGTTGGGCAAGATACGCAGTATTTT.

This chain joins TRBV5-1 and TRBJ2-7, with 9 bases matching TRBD1. This CDR3 comprises 15 residues. The ends lost 5 bases at V and 0 bases at J; junction bases unmatched: 6. From germline, CDR1 is SGHRS and CDR2 YFSETQ. CDR3 sequence: CASRLGTGNSYEQYF. Written as DNA, the CDR3 is TGCGCCAGCAGGCTAGGGACAGGGAACTCCTACGAGCAGTACTTC.

This chain joins TRBV28 and TRBJ2-7; no reliable D call. The CDR3 is 13 amino acids. Trimming took 10 bases from V and 6 from J, leaving 19 bases between them. Germline CDR1 is MDHEN and CDR2 is SYDVKM. The CDR3 coding sequence is TGTGCCATCTCGGTCGCCGTACTCGGCGAGCAGTACTTC. It yields the protein CAISVAVLGEQYF.

J is TRBJ1-4 and V is TRBV5-4; D gene ambiguous. The CDR3 totals 14 residues. Deletions cut 0 bases from V and 3 bases from J, with 6 bases between. Germline V gene data show CDR1 as SGHNT and CDR2 as YYREEE (reference sequence). Here the CDR3 DNA reads TGTGCCAGCAGCTTGGTAGGACCTAATGAAAAACTGTTTTTT. This codes for CASSLVGPNEKLFF. Using reference TRBV5-4 and TRBJ1-4 for the parts outside the CDR3, the full variable domain is ETGVTQSPTHLIKTRGQQVTLRCSSQSGHNTVSWYQQALGQGPQFIFQYYREEENGRGNFPPRFSGLQFPNYSSELNVNALELDDSALYLCASSLVGPNEKLFFGSGTQLSVL.

V gene TRBV14 combines with J gene TRBJ2-1, with 7 positions matching TRBD2. Germline trimming cut 0 bases from V and 14 bases from J; bases unmatched to any gene: 4. Germline V lookup: CDR1 SGHDN, CDR2 FVKESK. The CDR3 is 12 residues long. The CDR3 DNA is TGTGCCAGCAGCCAAGACCAAGGGAGGGAGTTCTTC. This codes for CASSQDQGREFF.

CDR3 nucleotide sequence: TGTGCCAGCCCGACTAGCGAAAACACCGGGGAGCTGTTTTTT. Translation: CASPTSENTGELFF. The chain joins TRBV6-1 to TRBJ2-2; 8 bases line up with TRBD2. J lost 2 bases, V lost 8 bases, and 4 bases had no gene match. There are 14 residues in the CDR3. Germline V gene lookup returns CDR1 MNHNS and CDR2 SASEGT.

The CDR3: CASLQGYSNQPQHF. CDR3 bases: TGTGCCAGTTTACAGGGGTATAGCAATCAGCCCCAGCATTTT. The chain recombines TRBV6-6 with TRBJ1-5; TRBD1 matches 7 bases. The CDR3 has 14 amino acids. The ends lost 9 bases at V and 0 bases at J; junction bases unmatched: 5. Germline V gene data show CDR1 as MNHNY and CDR2 as SVGAGI (reference sequence).

Concerning this clone: One end of the junction fails to match germline, which may point to a read error. The chain combines TRBV7-7 with TRBJ2-2, with D tentatively TRBD1 or TRBD2 (5 bases each). Germline CDR1 is SSHAT and CDR2 is FNYEAQ (reference sequence). The CDR3 sequence is 15 residues long. CDR3 residues: CASSSGAVFSGELFF. The CDR3 region has the DNA TGTGCTAGCAGCTCCGGGGCCGTTTTTTCCGGGGAGCTGTTTTTT.

V gene TRBV7-2 combines with J gene TRBJ2-3; the match to TRBD2 covers 12 bases. This CDR3 region has 16 residues. Unmatched junction bases numbered 15, after V lost 7 bases and J lost 10 bases. Germline V gene sequence: CDR1 SGHTA, CDR2 FQGNSA. CDR3 nucleotide sequence: TGTGCCAGCAAGCTAGCGGGAGGGCCCTTGTTCATTTCGCAGTATTTT. Amino acids: CASKLAGGPLFISQYF.

The rearrangement links TRBV9 to TRBJ2-5; D gene unclear. In germline, CDR1 is SGDLS, CDR2 YYNGEE. V dropped 3 bases and J dropped 5 bases, with 8 bases sitting between them. The CDR3 spans 12 residues. CDR3 loop: CASSGSQETQYF. Written as DNA, the CDR3 is TGTGCCAGCAGCGGGTCCCAGGAGACCCAGTACTTC.

This chain connects TRBV14 to TRBJ1-2; 7 bases fit TRBD1. From germline, CDR1 is SGHDN and CDR2 FVKESK. The CDR3 sequence is 12 residues long. V gave up 4 bases and J gave up 8 bases; unmatched junction bases: 4. The CDR3 coding sequence is TGTGCCAGCAGCCGGACAGGTGTCGGCTACACCTTC. Translated: CASSRTGVGYTF.

The V gene is TRBV7-2, the J gene TRBJ1-5; tentatively, D is TRBD1 (6 bases). Trimming took off 7 bases at V and 3 bases at J, with 16 bases between the two ends. In germline, CDR1 is SGHTA, CDR2 FQGNSA. CDR3 size: 15 residues. CDR3 sequence (DNA): TGTGCCAGCAACCATCGACCAGGGGACAATCAGCCCCAGCATTTT. It codes for CASNHRPGDNQPQHF.

The gene calls are TRBV11-2 and TRBJ1-1; 9 bases are a match to TRBD1. This CDR3 spans 13 amino acids. Looked up from germline, CDR1 is SGHAT and CDR2 is FQNNGV. With 3 bases clipped from V and 5 bases from J, the junction kept 1 base outside the gene matches. CDR3 DNA: TGTGCCAGCAGCTTGACAGGGGGTACTGAAGCTTTCTTT. This codes for CASSLTGGTEAFF. The full variable domain, completed using reference TRBV11-2 and TRBJ1-1, is EAGVAQSPRYKIIEKRQSVAFWCNPISGHATLYWYQQILGQGPKLLIQFQNNGVVDDSQLPKDRFSAERLKGVDSTLKIQPAKLEDSAVYLCASSLTGGTEAFFGQGTRLTVV.

The chain combines TRBV6-5 with TRBJ2-3; D is tentatively TRBD1 or TRBD2 (5 bases each). The V gene's germline CDR1 is MNHEY and CDR2 SVGAGI. This CDR3 is built from 15 residues. V lost 6 bases and J lost 2, with 15 bases in between. CDR3 sequence (DNA): TGTGCCAGCAGGCCTGGGGGACCCTACACAGATACGCAGTATTTT. Its protein product is CASRPGGPYTDTQYF.

This chain connects TRBV6-1 to TRBJ1-1; 8 bases are shared with TRBD1. V lost 0 bases and J lost 5; bases outside the gene matches: 2. Germline-derived CDR1 and CDR2 are MNHNS and SASEGT. The CDR3 covers 14 residues. The CDR3 loop reads CASSEARGQTEAFF. For the CDR3, the DNA is TGTGCCAGCAGTGAAGCCAGGGGGCAGACTGAAGCTTTCTTT.

The rearrangement links TRBV18 to TRBJ2-1; tentatively, D is TRBD2 (6 bases). CDR3 length: 15 residues. Per germline, CDR1 KGHSH and CDR2 LQKENI. The V gene lost 6 bases and the J gene lost 5 bases, with 17 bases spanning the gap. The CDR3 is CASSTMASDHNEQFF. CDR3 coding DNA: TGTGCCAGCTCGACCATGGCTAGCGATCACAATGAGCAGTTCTTC.

The chain carries TRBV7-9 and TRBJ1-5; D may be TRBD1 (5 bases). Trimming pared 5 bases from V and 6 bases from J, leaving 14 bases between. The CDR3 length is 14 residues. CDR1 is SEHNR, CDR2 FQNEAQ, per germline (reference sequence). CDR3 residues: CASSLLGRGQPQHF. The DNA for the CDR3 is TGTGCCAGCAGCCTACTGGGGAGGGGTCAGCCCCAGCATTTT.

The J gene is TRBJ2-5, the V gene TRBV29-1; 8 bases align to TRBD1. Per germline, CDR1 SQVTM and CDR2 ANQGSEA. With 7 bases clipped from V and 7 bases from J, the junction kept 11 bases outside the gene matches. The CDR3 runs to 13 residues. CDR3 sequence reads: CSAGTGWGGTQYF. The CDR3 coding sequence is TGCAGCGCGGGGACAGGTTGGGGAGGGACCCAGTACTTC.

This chain joins TRBV5-1 and TRBJ1-5; D ambiguous. This CDR3 is built from 13 residues. Germline loops: CDR1 SGHRS, CDR2 YFSETQ. Trimming shortened V by 0 bases and J by 5 bases, and 6 bases separated the two germline ends. CDR3 region: CASSLVVDQPQHF. Here the CDR3 DNA reads TGCGCCAGCAGCTTGGTAGTTGATCAGCCCCAGCATTTT.

The rearrangement uses TRBV7-2 and TRBJ1-1; TRBD1 is a possible D gene (6 bases). V shed 0 bases and J shed 4 bases, with 15 bases lying between them. The CDR3 consists of 16 residues. Germline CDR1 SGHTA, CDR2 FQGNSA. The CDR3, as DNA: TGTGCCAGCAGCTTAGCCCCACAGGGTATGGGCACTGAAGCTTTCTTT. Protein product: CASSLAPQGMGTEAFF. Based on the CDR3 plus reference TRBV7-2 and TRBJ1-1, the full variable domain is GAGVSQSPSNKVTEKGKDVELRCDPISGHTALYWYRQSLGQGLEFLIYFQGNSAPDKSGLPSDRFSAERTGGSVSTLTIQRTQQEDSAVYLCASSLAPQGMGTEAFFGQGTRLTVV.

The chain links TRBV2 to TRBJ1-1, with D possibly matching TRBD1 (5 bases). CDR1 and CDR2 (germline): SNHLY, FYNNEI. Trimming shortened V by 8 bases and J by 3 bases, and 10 bases separated the two germline ends. This CDR3 has 12 amino acids. The chain's CDR3 is CASSPGHTEAFF. Here the CDR3 DNA reads TGTGCCAGCTCGCCAGGGCACACTGAAGCTTTCTTT.

This chain links TRBV7-8 with TRBJ2-5; D might be TRBD2 (7 bases). CDR1 and CDR2 from the germline V gene are SGHVS and FQNEAQ. The V and J ends lost 5 bases and 0 bases respectively, with 16 bases between them. The CDR3 extends over 16 amino acids. The CDR3 loop reads CASSPRGAAYQETQYF. The CDR3, as DNA: TGTGCCAGCAGCCCCCGGGGGGCGGCGTACCAAGAGACCCAGTACTTC.

The V and J genes are TRBV18 and TRBJ1-2, with D unclear. The CDR3 spans 15 residues. Germline V CDR1 and CDR2: KGHSH, LQKENI. The germline V and J ends were trimmed by 3 bases and 4 bases, with 15 bases remaining between them. The CDR3 region is CASSPGIRDFYGYTF. In nucleotides, the CDR3 is TGTGCCAGCTCACCGGGGATCCGAGACTTCTATGGCTACACCTTC. Using reference TRBV18 and TRBJ1-2 for the parts outside the CDR3, the full variable domain is NAGVMQNPRHLVRRRGQEARLRCSPMKGHSHVYWYRQLPEEGLKFMVYLQKENIIDESGMPKERFSAEFPKEGPSILRIQQVVRGDSAAYFCASSPGIRDFYGYTFGSGTRLTVV.

The chain joins TRBV27 to TRBJ2-4; the D gene is possibly TRBD2 (6 bases). The CDR3 totals 14 residues. CDR1 is MNHEY, CDR2 SMNVEV, per germline (reference sequence). V was clipped by 4 bases and J by 8 bases, with 15 bases between them. CDR3 DNA sequence: TGTGCCAGCAGTTCGGGACTGTCCATGGACATTCAGTACTTC. Residues: CASSSGLSMDIQYF.

The chain is built from TRBV9 and TRBJ2-1, with D hard to call. V dropped 0 bases and J dropped 10 bases, with 17 bases sitting between them. This CDR3 region has 15 residues. Germline CDR1 SGDLS, CDR2 YYNGEE. The CDR3 sequence: CASSVAPSVSAEQFF. In nucleotides, the CDR3 is TGTGCCAGCAGCGTAGCTCCGAGCGTATCAGCGGAGCAGTTCTTC.